This TCR beta chain derives from a study of CD8 T cells in Susac syndrome. Reverse transcription of 0.5 to 1 ug RNA was carried out with random hexamers. An immunoSEQ multiplex PCR generated amplified TCR beta CDR3 products spanning 54 Vbeta and 13 Jbeta. Each CDR3 protein is one row after TCRdb ran MiXCR on the immunoSEQ multiplex PCR reads. The sample yields under 550,000 distinct CDR3 sequences, about 85% seen once. General study findings and limits: It was acknowledged by the study that relatively few individuals were included in its TCR sequencing and HLA analysis.

This clonotype was counted once. What it recognizes is unknown. CDR3 size: 17 residues. CDR1 and CDR2 (germline): SNHLY, FYNNEI. V was pared by 0 bases and J by 4 bases, with 16 bases between. Sequencing targeted TCR beta in blood CD8+ and CD4+ T cells. The source is a human donor with multiple sclerosis. This sequence joins TRBV2 and TRBJ2-1, with D perhaps given as TRBD1 or TRBD2 (6 bases each). Sequencing was done on a sample of CD8+ T cells from PBMCs. The CDR3 DNA reads TGTGCCAGCAGTGAAGCTCACCGAGGGGGGATATACAATGAGCAGTTCTTC. Amino acid sequence: CASSEAHRGGIYNEQFF. The full variable domain, completed using reference TRBV2 and TRBJ2-1, is EPEVTQTPSHQVTQMGQEVILRCVPISNHLYFYWYRQILGQKVEFLVSFYNNEISEKSEIFDDQFSVERPDGSNFTLKIRSTKLEDSAMYFCASSEAHRGGIYNEQFFGPGTRLTVL.